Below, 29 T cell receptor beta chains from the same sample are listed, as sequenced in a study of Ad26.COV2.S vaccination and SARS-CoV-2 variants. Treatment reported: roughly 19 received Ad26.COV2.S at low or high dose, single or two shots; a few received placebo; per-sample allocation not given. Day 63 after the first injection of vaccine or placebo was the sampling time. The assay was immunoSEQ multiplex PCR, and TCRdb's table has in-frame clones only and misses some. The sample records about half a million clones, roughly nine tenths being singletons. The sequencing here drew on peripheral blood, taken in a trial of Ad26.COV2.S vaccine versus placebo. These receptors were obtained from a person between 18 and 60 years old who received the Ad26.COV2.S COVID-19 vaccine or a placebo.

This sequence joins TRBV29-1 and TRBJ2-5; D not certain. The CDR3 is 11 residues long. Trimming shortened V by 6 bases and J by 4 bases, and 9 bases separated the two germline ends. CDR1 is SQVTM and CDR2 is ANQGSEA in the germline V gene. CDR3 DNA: TGCAGCGTCAACATGGGAGAGACCCAGTACTTC. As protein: CSVNMGETQYF.

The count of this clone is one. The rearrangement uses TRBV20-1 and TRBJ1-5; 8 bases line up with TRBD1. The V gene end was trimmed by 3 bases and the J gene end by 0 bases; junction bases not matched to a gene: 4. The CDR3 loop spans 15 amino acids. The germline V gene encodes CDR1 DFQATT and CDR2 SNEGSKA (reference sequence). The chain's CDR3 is CSASGQGYSNQPQHF. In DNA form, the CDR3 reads TGCAGTGCTAGTGGACAGGGCTATAGCAATCAGCCCCAGCATTTT.

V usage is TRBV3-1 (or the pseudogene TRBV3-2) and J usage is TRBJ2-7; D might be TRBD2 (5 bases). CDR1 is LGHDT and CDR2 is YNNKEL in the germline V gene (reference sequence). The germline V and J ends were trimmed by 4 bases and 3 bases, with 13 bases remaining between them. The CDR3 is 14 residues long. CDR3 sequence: CASSRGAALYEQYF. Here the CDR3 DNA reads TGTGCCAGCAGCCGGGGAGCGGCCCTCTACGAGCAGTACTTC.

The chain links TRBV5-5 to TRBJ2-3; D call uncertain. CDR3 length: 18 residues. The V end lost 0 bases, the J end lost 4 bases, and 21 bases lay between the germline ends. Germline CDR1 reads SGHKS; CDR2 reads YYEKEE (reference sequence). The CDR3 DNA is TGTGCCAGCAGCTTGGCTCCGGGCCCAAAGAACCCACCAGATACGCAGTATTTT. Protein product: CASSLAPGPKNPPDTQYF. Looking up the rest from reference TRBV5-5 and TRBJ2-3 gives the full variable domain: DAGVTQSPTHLIKTRGQQVTLRCSPISGHKSVSWYQQVLGQGPQFIFQYYEKEERGRGNFPDRFSARQFPNYSSELNVNALLLGDSALYLCASSLAPGPKNPPDTQYFGPGTRLTVL.

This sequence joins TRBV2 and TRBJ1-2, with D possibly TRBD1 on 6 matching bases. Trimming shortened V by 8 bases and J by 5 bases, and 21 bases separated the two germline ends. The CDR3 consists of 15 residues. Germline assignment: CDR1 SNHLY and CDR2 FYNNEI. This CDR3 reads CASATLTGTFYGYTF. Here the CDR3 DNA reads TGTGCCAGCGCAACATTAACAGGGACTTTTTATGGCTACACCTTC.

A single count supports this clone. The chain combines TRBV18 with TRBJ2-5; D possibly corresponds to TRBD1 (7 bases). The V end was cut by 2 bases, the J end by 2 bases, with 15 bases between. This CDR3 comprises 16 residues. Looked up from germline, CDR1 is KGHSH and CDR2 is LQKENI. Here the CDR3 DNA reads TGTGCCAGCTCACCAAACGACAGGGCGGGGCAAGAGACCCAGTACTTC. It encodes CASSPNDRAGQETQYF.

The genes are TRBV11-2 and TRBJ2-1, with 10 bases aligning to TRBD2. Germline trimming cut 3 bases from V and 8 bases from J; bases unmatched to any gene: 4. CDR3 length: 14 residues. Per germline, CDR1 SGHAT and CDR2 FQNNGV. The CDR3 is CASSLSSGSHEQFF. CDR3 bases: TGTGCCAGCAGCTTGTCTAGCGGGAGCCATGAGCAGTTCTTC. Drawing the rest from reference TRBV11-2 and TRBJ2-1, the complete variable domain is EAGVAQSPRYKIIEKRQSVAFWCNPISGHATLYWYQQILGQGPKLLIQFQNNGVVDDSQLPKDRFSAERLKGVDSTLKIQPAKLEDSAVYLCASSLSSGSHEQFFGPGTRLTVL.

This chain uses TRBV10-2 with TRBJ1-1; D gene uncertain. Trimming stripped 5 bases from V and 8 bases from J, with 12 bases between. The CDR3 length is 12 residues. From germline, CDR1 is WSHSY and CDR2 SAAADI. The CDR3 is CASSRAMDEAFF. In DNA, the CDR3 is TGCGCCAGCAGTAGGGCGATGGACGAAGCTTTCTTT.

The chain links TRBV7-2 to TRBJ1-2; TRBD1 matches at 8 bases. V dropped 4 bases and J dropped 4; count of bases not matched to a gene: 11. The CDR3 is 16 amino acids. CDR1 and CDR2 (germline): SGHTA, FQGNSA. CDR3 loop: CASSSRTGPRRYGYTF. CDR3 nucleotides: TGTGCCAGCAGCTCGCGGACAGGGCCACGTCGCTATGGCTACACCTTC.

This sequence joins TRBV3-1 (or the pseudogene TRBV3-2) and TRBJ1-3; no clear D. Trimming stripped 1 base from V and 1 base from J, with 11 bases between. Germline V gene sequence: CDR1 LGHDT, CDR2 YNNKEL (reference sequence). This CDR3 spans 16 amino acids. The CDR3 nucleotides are TGTGCCAGCAGCCAAGTACCGGGTGGGTCTGGAAACACCATATATTTT. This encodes CASSQVPGGSGNTIYF.

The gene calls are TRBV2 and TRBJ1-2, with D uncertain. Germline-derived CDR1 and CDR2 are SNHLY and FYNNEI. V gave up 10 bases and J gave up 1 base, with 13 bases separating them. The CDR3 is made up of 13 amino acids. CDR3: CATTPEVNYGYTF. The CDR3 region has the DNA TGTGCCACTACCCCCGAGGTTAACTATGGCTACACCTTC.

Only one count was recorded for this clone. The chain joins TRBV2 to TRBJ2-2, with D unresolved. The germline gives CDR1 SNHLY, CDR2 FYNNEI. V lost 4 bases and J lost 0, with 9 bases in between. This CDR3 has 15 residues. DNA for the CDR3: TGTGCCAGCAGTGTTTTCCAGGCGAACACCGGGGAGCTGTTTTTT. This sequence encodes CASSVFQANTGELFF.

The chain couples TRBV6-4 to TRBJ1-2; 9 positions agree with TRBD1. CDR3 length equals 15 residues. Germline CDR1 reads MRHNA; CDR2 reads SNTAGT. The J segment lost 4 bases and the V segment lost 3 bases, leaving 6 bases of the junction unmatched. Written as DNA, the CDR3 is TGTGCCAGCAGTGAAGGGACAGGGATGACCTATGGCTACACCTTC. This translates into CASSEGTGMTYGYTF.

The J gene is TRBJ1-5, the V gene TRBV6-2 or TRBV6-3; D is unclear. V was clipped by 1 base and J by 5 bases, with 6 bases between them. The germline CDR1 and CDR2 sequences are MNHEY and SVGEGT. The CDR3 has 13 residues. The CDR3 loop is CASSYWGDQPQHF. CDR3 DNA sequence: TGTGCCAGCAGTTACTGGGGTGATCAGCCCCAGCATTTT.

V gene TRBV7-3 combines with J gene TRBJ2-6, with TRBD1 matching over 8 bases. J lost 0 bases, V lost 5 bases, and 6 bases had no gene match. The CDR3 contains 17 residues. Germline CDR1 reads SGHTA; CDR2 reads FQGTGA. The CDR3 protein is CASSLRTGYSGANVLTF. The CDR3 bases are TGTGCCAGCAGCCTCCGGACAGGGTACTCTGGGGCCAACGTCCTGACTTTC.

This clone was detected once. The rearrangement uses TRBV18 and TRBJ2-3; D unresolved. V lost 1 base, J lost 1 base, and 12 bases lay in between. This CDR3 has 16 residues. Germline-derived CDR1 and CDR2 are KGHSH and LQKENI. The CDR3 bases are TGTGCCAGCTCACCACGCAGGTCTCAGGGCACAGATACGCAGTATTTT. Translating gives CASSPRRSQGTDTQYF.

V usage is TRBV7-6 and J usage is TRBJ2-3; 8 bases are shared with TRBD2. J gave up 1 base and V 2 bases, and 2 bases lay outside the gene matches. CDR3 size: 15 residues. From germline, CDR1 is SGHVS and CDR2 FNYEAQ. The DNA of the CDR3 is TGTGCCAGCAGCTTATCGACTAGCGGCACAGATACGCAGTATTTT. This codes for CASSLSTSGTDTQYF.

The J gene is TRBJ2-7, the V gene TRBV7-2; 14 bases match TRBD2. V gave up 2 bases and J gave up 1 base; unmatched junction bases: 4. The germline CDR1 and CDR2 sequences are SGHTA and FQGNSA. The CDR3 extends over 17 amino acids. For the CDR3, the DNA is TGTGCCAGCAGCTTAACATGGACTAGCGGGGGGTCCTACGAGCAGTACTTC. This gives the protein CASSLTWTSGGSYEQYF.

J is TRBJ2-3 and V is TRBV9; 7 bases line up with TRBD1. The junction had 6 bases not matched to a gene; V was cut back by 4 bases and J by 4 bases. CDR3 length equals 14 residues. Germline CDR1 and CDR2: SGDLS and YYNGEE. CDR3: CASSYRGHSDTQYF. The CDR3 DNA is TGTGCCAGCAGCTACAGGGGTCACTCAGATACGCAGTATTTT.

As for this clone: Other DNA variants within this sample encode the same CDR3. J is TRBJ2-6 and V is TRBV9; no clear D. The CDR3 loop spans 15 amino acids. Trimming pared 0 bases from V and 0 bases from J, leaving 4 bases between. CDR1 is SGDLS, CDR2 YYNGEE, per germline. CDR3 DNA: TGTGCCAGCAGCGTAGGAGGCTCTGGGGCCAACGTCCTGACTTTC. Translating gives CASSVGGSGANVLTF.

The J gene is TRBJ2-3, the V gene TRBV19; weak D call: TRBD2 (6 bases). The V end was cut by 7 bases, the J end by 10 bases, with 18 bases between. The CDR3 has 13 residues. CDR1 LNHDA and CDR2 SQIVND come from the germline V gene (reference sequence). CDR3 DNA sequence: TGTGCCAGTACCGCCCGGGACTTCGAATCGCAGTATTTT. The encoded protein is CASTARDFESQYF.

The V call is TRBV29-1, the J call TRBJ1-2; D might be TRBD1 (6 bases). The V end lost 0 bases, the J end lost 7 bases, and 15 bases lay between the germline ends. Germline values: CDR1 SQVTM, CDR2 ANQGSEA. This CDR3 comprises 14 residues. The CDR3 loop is CSVEDHGRGFGYTF. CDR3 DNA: TGCAGCGTTGAAGATCATGGTAGGGGGTTTGGCTACACCTTC.

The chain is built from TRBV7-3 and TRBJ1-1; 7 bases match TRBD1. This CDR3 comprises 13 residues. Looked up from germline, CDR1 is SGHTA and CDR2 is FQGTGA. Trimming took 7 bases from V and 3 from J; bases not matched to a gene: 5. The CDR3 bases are TGTGCCAGCAAGCGGGACAGCTACACTGAAGCTTTCTTT. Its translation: CASKRDSYTEAFF.

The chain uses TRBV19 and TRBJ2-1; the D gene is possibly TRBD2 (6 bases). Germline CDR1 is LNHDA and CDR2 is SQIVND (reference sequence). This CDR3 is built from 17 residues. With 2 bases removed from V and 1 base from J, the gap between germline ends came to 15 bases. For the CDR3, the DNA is TGTGCCAGTAGTATACTTGGGGGGAGTGGGTCCTACAATGAGCAGTTCTTC. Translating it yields CASSILGGSGSYNEQFF.

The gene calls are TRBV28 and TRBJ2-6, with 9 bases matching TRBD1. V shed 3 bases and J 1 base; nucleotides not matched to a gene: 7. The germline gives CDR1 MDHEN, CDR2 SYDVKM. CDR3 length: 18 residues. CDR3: CASSFRDRVMSGANVLTF. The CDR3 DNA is TGTGCCAGCAGTTTTCGGGACAGGGTAATGTCTGGGGCCAACGTCCTGACTTTC.

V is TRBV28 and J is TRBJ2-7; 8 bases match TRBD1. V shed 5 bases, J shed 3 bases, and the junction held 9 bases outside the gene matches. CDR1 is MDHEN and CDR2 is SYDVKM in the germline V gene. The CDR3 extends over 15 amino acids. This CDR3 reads CASSPAGTGIYEQYF. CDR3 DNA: TGTGCCAGCAGTCCGGCCGGGACAGGAATCTACGAGCAGTACTTC. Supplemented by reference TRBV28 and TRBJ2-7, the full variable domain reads DVKVTQSSRYLVKRTGEKVFLECVQDMDHENMFWYRQDPGLGLRLIYFSYDVKMKEKGDIPEGYSVSREKKERFSLILESASTNQTSMYLCASSPAGTGIYEQYFGPGTRLTVT.

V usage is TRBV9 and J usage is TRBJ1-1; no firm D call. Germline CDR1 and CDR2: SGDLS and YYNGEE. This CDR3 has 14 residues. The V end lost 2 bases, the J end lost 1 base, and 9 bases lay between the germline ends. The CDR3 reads CASSVEVKNTEAFF. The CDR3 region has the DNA TGTGCCAGCAGCGTCGAAGTGAAGAACACTGAAGCTTTCTTT.

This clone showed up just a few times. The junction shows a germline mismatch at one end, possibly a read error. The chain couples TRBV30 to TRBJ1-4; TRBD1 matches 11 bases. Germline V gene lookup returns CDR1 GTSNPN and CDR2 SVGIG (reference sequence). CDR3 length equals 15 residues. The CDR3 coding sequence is TGTGCCTGGAGTTCTGGACAGGGGGCTAAGGAAAAACTGTTTTTT. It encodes CAWSSGQGAKEKLFF.

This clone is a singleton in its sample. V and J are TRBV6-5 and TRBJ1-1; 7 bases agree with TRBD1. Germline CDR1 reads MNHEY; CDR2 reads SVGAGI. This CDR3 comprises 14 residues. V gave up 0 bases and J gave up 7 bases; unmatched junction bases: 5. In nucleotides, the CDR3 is TGTGCCAGCAGTTACTCTCAGGGGGGGAATGAAGCTTTCTTT. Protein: CASSYSQGGNEAFF.